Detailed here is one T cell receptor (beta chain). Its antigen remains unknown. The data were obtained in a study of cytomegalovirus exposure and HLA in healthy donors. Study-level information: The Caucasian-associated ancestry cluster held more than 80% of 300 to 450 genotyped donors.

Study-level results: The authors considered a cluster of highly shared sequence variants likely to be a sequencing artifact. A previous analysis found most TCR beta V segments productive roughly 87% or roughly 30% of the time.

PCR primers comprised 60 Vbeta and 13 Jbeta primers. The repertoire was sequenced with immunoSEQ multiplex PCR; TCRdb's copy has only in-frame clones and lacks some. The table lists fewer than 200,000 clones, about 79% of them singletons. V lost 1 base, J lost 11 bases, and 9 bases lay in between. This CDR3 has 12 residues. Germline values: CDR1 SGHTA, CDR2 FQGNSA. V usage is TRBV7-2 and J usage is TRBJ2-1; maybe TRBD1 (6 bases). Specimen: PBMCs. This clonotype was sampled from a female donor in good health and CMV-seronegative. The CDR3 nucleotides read TGTGCCAGCAGCTTAGATTGGGGGCAGCAGTTCTTC. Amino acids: CASSLDWGQQFF.